Presented here are 27 T cell receptor beta chains from one specimen sequenced in a study of blood T cell repertoires in COVID-19. Some clones are missing from TCRdb's copy, which holds only in-frame ones; the method was immunoSEQ multiplex PCR. The sample lists about 200,000 clones, about 78% occurring once. Sample: peripheral blood. Receptor source: a woman in her sixties or seventies with acute or convalescent COVID-19.

This chain connects TRBV5-1 to TRBJ2-2, with D possibly matching TRBD1 (5 bases). The CDR3 consists of 15 residues. Germline CDR1 and CDR2: SGHRS and YFSETQ. V lost 2 bases, J lost 0 bases, and 8 bases lay in between. The CDR3 reads CASSFDRSNTGELFF. The CDR3 region has the DNA TGCGCCAGCAGCTTCGACAGATCGAACACCGGGGAGCTGTTTTTT.

The chain has TRBV10-3 and TRBJ2-2, with 7 nucleotides matching TRBD2. V lost 4 bases to trimming and J lost 5 bases; unmatched junction nucleotides: 4. Germline CDR1 reads ENHRY; CDR2 reads SYGVKD. The CDR3 is 14 residues long. The CDR3 DNA reads TGTGCCATCAGTGCCGGGGGGAGGACCGGGGAGCTGTTTTTT. Its translation: CAISAGGRTGELFF.

This clone was seen a single time. The CDR3 region has the DNA TGTGCCAGCAGTGCTCCGGGACGGGGGTGGAACACTGAAGCTTTCTTT. Its protein is CASSAPGRGWNTEAFF. The chain links TRBV25-1 to TRBJ1-1; possibly TRBD1 for D (5 bases). The CDR3 contains 16 residues. Trimming pared 4 bases from V and 1 base from J, leaving 16 bases between. Germline-derived CDR1 and CDR2 are MGHDK and SYGVNS.

This rearrangement joins TRBV4-2 to TRBJ2-1; 8 bases align to TRBD2. Losses at the gene ends were 3 bases for V and 14 bases for J; bases not matched to a gene: 15. The CDR3 covers 15 residues. Germline CDR1 is LGHNA and CDR2 is YNFKEQ. CDR3 sequence: CASSQGGSGKGEEFF. In DNA form, the CDR3 reads TGTGCCAGCAGCCAGGGGGGTAGCGGGAAAGGGGAGGAGTTCTTC.

The rearrangement links TRBV2 to TRBJ1-5; perhaps TRBD1 as D (6 bases). The germline gives CDR1 SNHLY, CDR2 FYNNEI. Trimming cost V 5 bases and J 4 bases, with 9 bases left between them. CDR3 length: 13 residues. DNA for the CDR3: TGTGCCAGCAGTATGGACAGAAATCAGCCCCAGCATTTT. It encodes CASSMDRNQPQHF. Full variable domain (missing parts from reference TRBV2 and TRBJ1-5): EPEVTQTPSHQVTQMGQEVILRCVPISNHLYFYWYRQILGQKVEFLVSFYNNEISEKSEIFDDQFSVERPDGSNFTLKIRSTKLEDSAMYFCASSMDRNQPQHFGDGTRLSIL.

The V call is TRBV6-1, the J call TRBJ1-4, with 8 bases matching TRBD1. Germline lookup yields CDR1 MNHNS and CDR2 SASEGT. This CDR3 region has 15 residues. J was trimmed by 4 bases and V by 3 bases; bases with no gene match: 4. The CDR3: CASSDRGQVNEKLFF. The DNA of the CDR3 is TGTGCCAGCAGTGATAGGGGACAGGTTAATGAAAAACTGTTTTTT.

The J gene is TRBJ1-2, the V gene TRBV27, with a possible D match to TRBD1 (6 bases). This CDR3 spans 14 amino acids. The V end lost 6 bases, the J end lost 6 bases, and 17 bases lay between the germline ends. Per germline, CDR1 MNHEY and CDR2 SMNVEV (reference sequence). CDR3 nucleotide sequence: TGTGCCAGCAGAATGGGGGGGCAGGTGGATGGCTACACCTTC. Encoded protein: CASRMGGQVDGYTF.

V is TRBV24-1 and J is TRBJ2-2; the match to TRBD1 covers 7 bases. This CDR3 contains 17 residues. Trimming took 4 bases from V and 2 from J; bases not matched to a gene: 9. CDR1 and CDR2 from the germline V gene are KGHDR and SFDVKD. CDR3 coding DNA: TGTGCCACCAGTGACTGGCCGGGACAGTTTAACACCGGGGAGCTGTTTTTT. Translated, it gives CATSDWPGQFNTGELFF.

This clone was picked up one time. The chain has TRBV9 and TRBJ2-1, with 10 bases that match TRBD2. V trimming: 4 bases; J trimming: 3 bases; junction bases outside the gene matches: 4. Germline V gene lookup returns CDR1 SGDLS and CDR2 YYNGEE. This CDR3 has 15 amino acids. CDR3 DNA sequence: TGTGCCAGCAGCATTGGACTAGCGGACTACAATGAGCAGTTCTTC. Protein sequence: CASSIGLADYNEQFF.

This clone was counted between two and nine times. This chain links TRBV4-2 with TRBJ2-1; 13 bases map to TRBD2. This CDR3 contains 18 residues. After removal of 1 base from V and 5 bases from J, the junction contained 8 bases not matched to a gene. Germline assignment: CDR1 LGHNA and CDR2 YNFKEQ. CDR3 in amino acids: CASSQAAPGLAGNNEQFF. The CDR3 DNA sequence: TGTGCCAGCAGCCAAGCGGCCCCGGGACTAGCGGGAAACAATGAGCAGTTCTTC.

This clone has only a few counts. Within the sample, other DNA sequences also encode this same CDR3. This chain connects TRBV10-3 to TRBJ2-7, with 14 bases that match TRBD2. Germline V gene data show CDR1 as ENHRY and CDR2 as SYGVKD. V gave up 4 bases and J gave up 3 bases; unmatched junction bases: 2. This CDR3 comprises 15 residues. The CDR3 nucleotides are TGTGCCATCAGTGCCGGGACTAGCGGGAGCTACGAGCAGTACTTC. Translated, it gives CAISAGTSGSYEQYF.

This chain connects TRBV6-5 to TRBJ1-5; unclear D gene. CDR3 length equals 12 residues. The germline V gene has CDR1 MNHEY and CDR2 SVGAGI. Deletions cut 6 bases from V and 3 bases from J, with 6 bases between. DNA of the CDR3: TGTGCCAGCAGCAGTATCAATCAGCCCCAGCATTTT. Translated, it gives CASSSINQPQHF.

This rearrangement joins TRBV10-3 to TRBJ2-1; TRBD2 aligns across 9 bases. The ends lost 9 bases at V and 6 bases at J; junction bases unmatched: 9. The CDR3 is 14 residues long. The germline V gene has CDR1 ENHRY and CDR2 SYGVKD. CDR3 nucleotides: TGTGCCATAGCCTCTGGGACTAGCATCAATGAGCAGTTCTTC. Protein sequence: CAIASGTSINEQFF.

This chain connects TRBV10-3 to TRBJ2-3, with D possibly being TRBD2 (5 bases). Germline V CDR1 and CDR2: ENHRY, SYGVKD. The CDR3 length is 16 residues. Trimming removed 0 bases at V and 3 bases at J, with 13 bases between. The DNA of the CDR3 is TGTGCCATCAGTGAGTCTTCTGGAGGTGGTACAGATACGCAGTATTTT. It yields the protein CAISESSGGGTDTQYF.

The V gene is TRBV5-4, the J gene TRBJ2-3; 10 bases match TRBD2. V was clipped by 3 bases and J by 4 bases; unmatched bases: 5. The CDR3 spans 15 residues. Germline V gene sequence: CDR1 SGHNT, CDR2 YYREEE (reference sequence). CDR3 nucleotides: TGTGCCAGCAGCTCCTTAGCGGGAGGCGCAGATACGCAGTATTTT. Encoded protein: CASSSLAGGADTQYF.

The chain recombines TRBV6-6 with TRBJ1-5; no definite D call. Trimming took off 2 bases at V and 0 bases at J, with 5 bases between the two ends. Germline V gene data show CDR1 as MNHNY and CDR2 as SVGAGI (reference sequence). This CDR3 has 14 residues. In DNA form, the CDR3 reads TGTGCCAGCAGTTACGGCAGTAGCAATCAGCCCCAGCATTTT. Its protein product is CASSYGSSNQPQHF.

The genes are TRBV14 and TRBJ2-5; TRBD2 agrees at 10 bases. CDR3 length: 17 residues. Germline loops: CDR1 SGHDN, CDR2 FVKESK. The V segment lost 4 bases and the J segment 4 bases; nucleotides outside the gene matches: 12. Here the CDR3 reads CASSPLPGLAVGETQYF. The CDR3, as DNA: TGTGCCAGCAGCCCACTCCCCGGACTAGCGGTTGGAGAGACCCAGTACTTC. The full variable domain, rest sourced from reference TRBV14 and TRBJ2-5, is EAGVTQFPSHSVIEKGQTVTLRCDPISGHDNLYWYRRVMGKEIKFLLHFVKESKQDESGMPNNRFLAERTGGTYSTLKVQPAELEDSGVYFCASSPLPGLAVGETQYFGPGTRLLVL.

The chain joins TRBV28 to TRBJ1-1; TRBD1 matches at 7 bases. The CDR3 has 16 amino acids. Looked up from germline, CDR1 is MDHEN and CDR2 is SYDVKM. J gave up 5 bases and V 5 bases, and 14 bases lay outside the gene matches. The CDR3 loop reads CASSTPSTGAGTEAFF. In DNA form, the CDR3 reads TGTGCCAGCAGTACACCCTCCACAGGGGCCGGGACTGAAGCTTTCTTT.

The chain carries TRBV2 and TRBJ1-4; D is undetermined. Germline CDR1 is SNHLY and CDR2 is FYNNEI. The CDR3 spans 15 residues. V was shortened by 5 bases and J by 1 base, with 11 bases between the two germline ends. CDR3 nucleotide sequence: TGTGCCAGCAGTATAACGGCAGGAACTAATGAAAAACTGTTTTTT. This sequence encodes CASSITAGTNEKLFF. The full variable domain, rest sourced from reference TRBV2 and TRBJ1-4, is EPEVTQTPSHQVTQMGQEVILRCVPISNHLYFYWYRQILGQKVEFLVSFYNNEISEKSEIFDDQFSVERPDGSNFTLKIRSTKLEDSAMYFCASSITAGTNEKLFFGSGTQLSVL.

This chain links TRBV10-1 with TRBJ2-3, with 11 bases matching TRBD2. V was clipped by 4 bases and J by 4 bases; unmatched bases: 1. Germline V CDR1 and CDR2: WNHNN, SYGVQD (reference sequence). The CDR3 covers 14 residues. Here the CDR3 DNA reads TGCGCCAGCAGTGCTAGCGGGAGGTCAGATACGCAGTATTTT. Residues: CASSASGRSDTQYF.

The genes are TRBV20-1 and TRBJ1-2, with a weak D call TRBD1 (6 bases). Germline lookup yields CDR1 DFQATT and CDR2 SNEGSKA (reference sequence). V was clipped by 3 bases and J by 2 bases, with 13 bases between them. This CDR3 has 14 amino acids. The DNA for the CDR3 is TGCAGTGCTAGTATCCCAGGGGTAAACTATGGCTACACCTTC. It encodes CSASIPGVNYGYTF.

This chain uses TRBV2 with TRBJ1-1; no clear D. Germline CDR1 reads SNHLY; CDR2 reads FYNNEI. Trimming pared 1 base from V and 4 bases from J, leaving 10 bases between. The CDR3 has 14 amino acids. DNA of the CDR3: TGTGCCAGCAGTGAAGTTGGCAGGATCACTGAAGCTTTCTTT. As protein: CASSEVGRITEAFF.

This clone turned up a few times. The genes are TRBV28 and TRBJ1-1; D not resolved. The CDR3 loop spans 15 amino acids. CDR1 MDHEN and CDR2 SYDVKM come from the germline V gene. V dropped 3 bases and J dropped 0 bases, with 11 bases sitting between them. In DNA form, the CDR3 reads TGTGCCAGCAGTTTGGGAGACACCCTGAACACTGAAGCTTTCTTT. Its protein is CASSLGDTLNTEAFF.

This rearrangement joins TRBV6-5 to TRBJ2-7; 12 bases line up with TRBD1. This CDR3 contains 15 residues. Germline assignment: CDR1 MNHEY and CDR2 SVGAGI. The junction had 11 bases not matched to a gene; V was cut back by 7 bases and J by 7 bases. CDR3 sequence: CASTPKGQGAPEQYF. Written as DNA, the CDR3 is TGTGCCAGCACCCCGAAGGGACAGGGGGCGCCTGAGCAGTACTTC.

This clone has more than one count but fewer than ten. This rearrangement joins TRBV5-4 to TRBJ2-3; a possible D gene is TRBD2 (5 bases). V was trimmed by 3 bases and J by 5 bases, leaving 13 bases between them. Germline assignment: CDR1 SGHNT and CDR2 YYREEE (reference sequence). The CDR3 has 14 amino acids. The CDR3 here is CASSSASRGDTQYF. The CDR3, as DNA: TGTGCCAGCAGCTCCGCCTCTCGGGGAGATACGCAGTATTTT.

About this clone: This same CDR3 is encoded by further DNA sequences in the sample. The gene calls are TRBV7-2 and TRBJ1-5; D unclear. The germline V gene encodes CDR1 SGHTA and CDR2 FQGNSA. The CDR3 extends over 14 amino acids. Between the trimmed V and J ends, which lost 1 base and 2 bases, there was a span of 6 bases. The CDR3 DNA reads TGTGCCAGCAGCTTAGGTCAGGGCAATCAGCCCCAGCATTTT. Amino acids: CASSLGQGNQPQHF. The full variable domain, rest sourced from reference TRBV7-2 and TRBJ1-5, is GAGVSQSPSNKVTEKGKDVELRCDPISGHTALYWYRQSLGQGLEFLIYFQGNSAPDKSGLPSDRFSAERTGGSVSTLTIQRTQQEDSAVYLCASSLGQGNQPQHFGDGTRLSIL.

The V call is TRBV27, the J call TRBJ2-7; 12 bases fit TRBD2. The V gene end was trimmed by 3 bases and the J gene end by 1 base; junction bases not matched to a gene: 7. CDR3 length: 17 residues. CDR1 and CDR2 from the germline V gene are MNHEY and SMNVEV (reference sequence). The chain's CDR3 is CASSLVLAGGSSYEQYF. CDR3 DNA sequence: TGTGCCAGCAGTTTGGTACTAGCGGGAGGTAGTTCCTACGAGCAGTACTTC.